The T cell receptor (beta chain) under discussion was sequenced for a study of blood T cell repertoires in COVID-19. Across the whole study: PBMCs, B-cell-depleted T cells, or T cells provided the cDNA or gDNA that made up the material.

As originally analysed: Estimated nucleated cell counts came from reference gene primer amplification. TCRdb's table, derived via immunoSEQ multiplex PCR, lists solely in-frame clones and lacks some. V, J and clone size derive from that table, while D and trimming were established from the DNA sequence. The sample has about 370,000 clones, 89% seen once. This CDR3 has 13 residues. V lost 8 bases, J lost 2 bases, and 15 bases lay in between. Germline lookup yields CDR1 SQVTM and CDR2 ANQGSEA. Followed longitudinally, the Seattle patients had been enrolled during active infection. This chain uses TRBV29-1 with TRBJ1-2; maybe TRBD1 (5 bases). This clonotype was sampled from a woman younger than 45 with COVID-19, enrolled during active disease. Material: peripheral blood. The CDR3 DNA follows: TGCAGCATGCGAGAAACAGGAAACTATGGCTACACCTTC. Protein sequence: CSMRETGNYGYTF.